These 18 T cell receptor beta chains originate from one sample sequenced in a study of shared T cell receptors in the human thymus. Profiled with immunoSEQ multiplex PCR; TCRdb holds only in-frame clones, not every one. The sample includes approximately 760,000 clones, 80% to 90% of them seen just once. These data are also associated with another study on human thymus T cells.

Sequenced sample: thymocytes. These receptors were collected from a girl less than two years old with a congenital heart defect.

The chain recombines TRBV9 with TRBJ2-5, with 8 positions matching TRBD2. The CDR3 is 20 residues long. Germline trimming cut 0 bases from V and 1 base from J; bases unmatched to any gene: 17. CDR1 and CDR2 (germline): SGDLS, YYNGEE. This CDR3 is CASSVAPFSRMSGGQETQYF. For the CDR3, the DNA is TGTGCCAGCAGCGTAGCCCCCTTCAGCAGGATGAGCGGGGGCCAAGAGACCCAGTACTTC.

The chain carries TRBV29-1 and TRBJ1-2; 7 bases are shared with TRBD1. There are 10 residues in the CDR3. J lost 8 bases, V lost 7 bases, and 4 bases had no gene match. Germline V lookup: CDR1 SQVTM, CDR2 ANQGSEA. The CDR3 protein is CSDRGWGYTF. For the CDR3, the DNA is TGCAGCGACAGGGGTTGGGGCTACACCTTC.

This clone has just one count. The V and J genes are TRBV6-6 and TRBJ1-1; weak D call: TRBD1 (6 bases). CDR1 is MNHNY and CDR2 is SVGAGI in the germline V gene (reference sequence). V was shortened by 5 bases and J by 1 base, with 17 bases between the two germline ends. This CDR3 has 16 amino acids. CDR3 protein: CASSILPGQGNTEAFF. As DNA, the CDR3 is TGTGCCAGCAGTATATTGCCGGGACAAGGGAACACTGAAGCTTTCTTT.

The J gene is TRBJ2-1, the V gene TRBV25-1; 7 nucleotides match TRBD1. Germline CDR1 and CDR2: MGHDK and SYGVNS. The CDR3 length is 18 residues. V shed 2 bases and J 0 bases; nucleotides not matched to a gene: 10. CDR3 bases: TGTGCCAGCAGTGAAAGGGGGCTAACCAACATCTCCTACAATGAGCAGTTCTTC. This translates into CASSERGLTNISYNEQFF.

The chain recombines TRBV6-5 with TRBJ2-5; D unresolved. Trimming shortened V by 5 bases and J by 3 bases, and 10 bases separated the two germline ends. Germline CDR1 MNHEY, CDR2 SVGAGI. CDR3 length equals 13 residues. The CDR3 DNA sequence: TGTGCCAGCAGTCACACCCGCAAAGAGACCCAGTACTTC. This translates into CASSHTRKETQYF.

The chain links TRBV6-8 to TRBJ1-2; D call uncertain. The germline V gene has CDR1 MNHGY and CDR2 SAAAGT. CDR3 length equals 16 residues. V lost 5 bases and J lost 4, with 20 bases in between. CDR3 sequence (DNA): TGTGCCAGCAGTCCGATCCCAGGTCCTCTGAGCTATGGCTACACCTTC. It codes for CASSPIPGPLSYGYTF.

The gene calls are TRBV5-8 and TRBJ1-3, with TRBD1 matching over 9 bases. The CDR3 runs to 18 residues. Unmatched junction bases numbered 9, after V lost 0 bases and J lost 2 bases. Germline assignment: CDR1 SGHTS and CDR2 YDEGEE. CDR3 DNA: TGTGCCAGCAGCTTGGCGAATGTCGGGACAGGGACTGGAAACACCATATATTTT. Its protein is CASSLANVGTGTGNTIYF.

The chain has TRBV10-2 and TRBJ2-1, with D maybe TRBD1 (6 bases). With 6 bases removed from V and 5 bases from J, the gap between germline ends came to 23 bases. This CDR3 spans 17 amino acids. In germline, CDR1 is WSHSY, CDR2 SAAADI. The CDR3 DNA reads as TGCGCCAGCAGACCCGCTAAACCCATGGGACAACACAATGAGCAGTTCTTC. Amino acid sequence: CASRPAKPMGQHNEQFF.

This clone was counted between two and nine times. The chain recombines TRBV5-1 with TRBJ2-7, with 7 bases matching TRBD2. The junction had 12 bases not matched to a gene; V was cut back by 4 bases and J by 5 bases. Looked up from germline, CDR1 is SGHRS and CDR2 is YFSETQ. The CDR3 spans 15 residues. The CDR3 here is CASSPAGLEGNEQYF. The CDR3 DNA reads TGCGCCAGCAGCCCCGCCGGACTAGAGGGGAACGAGCAGTACTTC.

CDR3 DNA: TGCGCCAGCAGTGAGTCGGTCCCGGACACGTTCTCCGGGGAGCTGTTTTTT. Amino acids: CASSESVPDTFSGELFF. V and J are TRBV10-1 and TRBJ2-2, with D possibly being TRBD1 (5 bases). Germline-derived CDR1 and CDR2 are WNHNN and SYGVQD (reference sequence). V was pared by 0 bases and J by 6 bases, with 17 bases between. The CDR3 covers 17 residues.

This CDR3 reads CASSLFGGAMGETQYF. CDR3 bases: TGCGCCAGCAGCCTCTTCGGGGGGGCCATGGGAGAGACCCAGTACTTC. This chain links TRBV5-1 with TRBJ2-5, with 8 bases that match TRBD2. There are 16 residues in the CDR3. CDR1 is SGHRS and CDR2 is YFSETQ in the germline V gene. Unmatched junction bases numbered 12, after V lost 4 bases and J lost 4 bases.

This clone appeared a few times. The chain uses TRBV4-1 and TRBJ1-4; 7 bases fit TRBD1. After removal of 1 base from V and 0 bases from J, the junction contained 5 bases not matched to a gene. This CDR3 is 17 amino acids long. The germline V gene has CDR1 MGHRA and CDR2 YSYEKL. The CDR3 DNA sequence: TGCGCCAGCAGCCAAGTGGTTGGGACAGCAACTAATGAAAAACTGTTTTTT. Amino acid sequence: CASSQVVGTATNEKLFF.

V gene TRBV5-1 combines with J gene TRBJ2-1; D remains unclear. CDR3 size: 16 residues. CDR1 is SGHRS, CDR2 YFSETQ, per germline. The ends were cut back, 0 bases at V and 3 bases at J, with 13 bases in the middle. The DNA for the CDR3 is TGCGCCAGCAGCTTGGATCCTCCTACCGTCTACAATGAGCAGTTCTTC. Translating gives CASSLDPPTVYNEQFF.

The V call is TRBV6-4, the J call TRBJ2-3; 11 bases align to TRBD1. Germline lookup yields CDR1 MRHNA and CDR2 SNTAGT. The CDR3 spans 15 residues. V gave up 5 bases and J gave up 2 bases; unmatched junction bases: 3. The CDR3, as DNA: TGTGCCAGCAGTTTGGACAGGGGGCACACAGATACGCAGTATTTT. Translation: CASSLDRGHTDTQYF.

This sequence joins TRBV29-1 and TRBJ1-2, with D maybe TRBD1 (5 bases). With 6 bases removed from V and 1 base from J, the gap between germline ends came to 24 bases. The germline V gene has CDR1 SQVTM and CDR2 ANQGSEA. The CDR3 runs to 17 residues. The CDR3 DNA is TGCAGCGTGGCCTCATCGGGCCAGGGCACTTTTAACTATGGCTACACCTTC. Amino acids: CSVASSGQGTFNYGYTF.

The rearrangement uses TRBV19 and TRBJ1-1; 7 bases map to TRBD1. The CDR3 spans 15 residues. The J segment lost 6 bases and the V segment lost 10 bases, leaving 17 bases of the junction unmatched. Per germline, CDR1 LNHDA and CDR2 SQIVND (reference sequence). DNA for the CDR3: TGTGCCACGAAGACAGGGTATAGCCATATCGCTGAAGCTTTCTTT. Protein sequence: CATKTGYSHIAEAFF.

This chain connects TRBV18 to TRBJ1-2; the D is unclear. The CDR3 covers 15 residues. The V gene's germline CDR1 is KGHSH and CDR2 LQKENI. With 0 bases removed from V and 4 bases from J, the gap between germline ends came to 12 bases. The CDR3 sequence: CASSPPESSGYGYTF. DNA for the CDR3: TGTGCCAGCTCACCACCGGAGAGTAGCGGCTATGGCTACACCTTC.

The chain's CDR3 is CASRQGLAGDGDTQYF. The CDR3 DNA reads TGCGCCAGCCGACAGGGGTTAGCGGGGGATGGGGATACGCAGTATTTT. The J gene is TRBJ2-3, the V gene TRBV5-1; TRBD2 is a possible D gene (9 bases). Germline CDR1 and CDR2: SGHRS and YFSETQ. The CDR3 spans 16 residues. V was shortened by 7 bases and J by 6 bases, with 24 bases between the two germline ends. Supplemented by reference TRBV5-1 and TRBJ2-3, the full variable domain reads KAGVTQTPRYLIKTRGQQVTLSCSPISGHRSVSWYQQTPGQGLQFLFEYFSETQRNKGNFPGRFSGRQFSNSRSEMNVSTLELGDSALYLCASRQGLAGDGDTQYFGPGTRLTVL.